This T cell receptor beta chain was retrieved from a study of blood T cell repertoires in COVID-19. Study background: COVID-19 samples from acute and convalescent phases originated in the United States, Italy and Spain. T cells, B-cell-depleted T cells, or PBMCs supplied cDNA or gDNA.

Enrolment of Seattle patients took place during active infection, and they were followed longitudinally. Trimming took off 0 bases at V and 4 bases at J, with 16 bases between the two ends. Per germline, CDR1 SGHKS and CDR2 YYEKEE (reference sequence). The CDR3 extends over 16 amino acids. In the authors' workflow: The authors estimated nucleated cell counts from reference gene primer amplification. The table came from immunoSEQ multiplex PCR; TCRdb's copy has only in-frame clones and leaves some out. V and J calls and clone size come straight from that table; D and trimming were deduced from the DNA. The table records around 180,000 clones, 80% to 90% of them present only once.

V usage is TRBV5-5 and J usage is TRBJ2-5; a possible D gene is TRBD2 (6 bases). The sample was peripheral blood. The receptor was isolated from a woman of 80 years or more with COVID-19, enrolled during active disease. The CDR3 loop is CASSLAQAGTGETQYF. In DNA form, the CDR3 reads TGTGCCAGCAGCTTGGCCCAGGCGGGAACGGGAGAGACCCAGTACTTC.